In its sample, the clone carrying this TCR beta chain was seen many times. The target antigen is unknown. The time point denotes: pre-sensitization, week 0. Treatment specified: therapeutic diphenylcyclopropenone sensitization with weekly scalp DPC. The sample belongs to a study of human T cells and chemical hapten exposure. Study outcomes and limitations: Among expanded TCRs, significantly more large CDR3 similarity clusters formed than among controls. PT1 expanded TCR numbers tracked positively with patch test score.

The CDR3 has 12 residues. V lost 5 bases to trimming and J lost 6 bases, with 13 bases between them. Germline loops: CDR1 SQVTM, CDR2 ANQGSEA. TCRdb reprocessed the RACE reads via MiXCR and lists one record per CDR3 protein. The sample records about 300,000 distinct CDR3 sequences, 5.5% being singletons. The TCR originated in a woman between 18 and 29 years old with alopecia areata. Some clones in this sample may be carry-over from other donors' samples. This sequence joins TRBV29-1 and TRBJ1-2, with D possibly TRBD1 on 5 matching bases. This sample comprised whole blood, obtained in connection with sensitization to the hapten diphenylcyclopropenone (DPC). The CDR3 region has the DNA TGCAGCGTTCCGACAGCCTTAAATGGCTACACCTTC. Its translation: CSVPTALNGYTF.